Listed here are 30 T cell receptor beta chains from one sample, sequenced in a study of long-term antiretroviral therapy in people with HIV. At survey level, the immunoSEQ assay was run in its v3.0 version. Assay used: immunoSEQ multiplex PCR; TCRdb lists only in-frame clones, some missing. The sample shows 30,000 to 40,000 clones, approximately 97% of them seen only once. This specimen consisted of unsorted PBMCs, obtained 6.9 years after starting antiretroviral therapy. The source of these receptors is a young man with HIV.

The chain links TRBV7-6 to TRBJ2-5; tentatively, D is TRBD1 (8 bases). This CDR3 has 15 amino acids. From germline, CDR1 is SGHVS and CDR2 FNYEAQ. Trimming pared 5 bases from V and 3 bases from J, leaving 16 bases between. CDR3 nucleotide sequence: TGTGCCAGCAGCATCTATACAGGGGGGGAAGAGACCCAGTACTTC. Encoded protein: CASSIYTGGEETQYF.

This chain connects TRBV29-1 to TRBJ2-3; maybe TRBD1 (5 bases). This CDR3 is 12 amino acids long. V lost 5 bases and J lost 2, with 8 bases in between. Germline V gene sequence: CDR1 SQVTM, CDR2 ANQGSEA. The CDR3 coding sequence is TGCAGCGTTACAGGATACACAGATACGCAGTATTTT. It yields the protein CSVTGYTDTQYF.

This chain joins TRBV7-2 and TRBJ1-4; no clear D. The CDR3 spans 13 residues. The germline V gene has CDR1 SGHTA and CDR2 FQGNSA. V was shortened by 5 bases and J by 7 bases, with 11 bases between the two germline ends. This CDR3 reads CASSEAYVEKLFF. In nucleotides, the CDR3 is TGTGCCAGCAGCGAGGCCTACGTTGAAAAACTGTTTTTT.

The rearrangement links TRBV2 to TRBJ1-1; perhaps TRBD1 as D (5 bases). Between the trimmed V and J ends, which lost 1 base and 5 bases, there was a span of 11 bases. The CDR3 is made up of 14 amino acids. In germline, CDR1 is SNHLY, CDR2 FYNNEI. In DNA, the CDR3 is TGTGCCAGCAGTGAAGGGACTGGGGGAACTGAAGCTTTCTTT. This codes for CASSEGTGGTEAFF. Drawing the rest from reference TRBV2 and TRBJ1-1, the complete variable domain is EPEVTQTPSHQVTQMGQEVILRCVPISNHLYFYWYRQILGQKVEFLVSFYNNEISEKSEIFDDQFSVERPDGSNFTLKIRSTKLEDSAMYFCASSEGTGGTEAFFGQGTRLTVV.

The V call is TRBV9, the J call TRBJ1-1; no definite D call. This CDR3 is built from 15 residues. Trimming cost V 4 bases and J 0 bases, with 13 bases left between them. Germline V gene lookup returns CDR1 SGDLS and CDR2 YYNGEE. This chain's CDR3 is CASSPGSEMNTEAFF. The CDR3 DNA sequence: TGTGCCAGCAGCCCGGGGTCCGAGATGAACACTGAAGCTTTCTTT.

The chain couples TRBV19 to TRBJ1-1; 10 bases match TRBD1. J was trimmed by 8 bases and V by 5 bases; bases with no gene match: 8. This CDR3 spans 14 amino acids. The germline CDR1 and CDR2 sequences are LNHDA and SQIVND (reference sequence). DNA for the CDR3: TGTGCCAGTAGTTTACGACAGGGGGCCTCGGAAGCTTTCTTT. Translation gives CASSLRQGASEAFF. Based on the CDR3 plus reference TRBV19 and TRBJ1-1, the full variable domain is DGGITQSPKYLFRKEGQNVTLSCEQNLNHDAMYWYRQDPGQGLRLIYYSQIVNDFQKGDIAEGYSVSREKKESFPLTVTSAQKNPTAFYLCASSLRQGASEAFFGQGTRLTVV.

This clone was seen once. This chain connects TRBV4-1 to TRBJ2-1; no clear D gene. This CDR3 is built from 15 residues. V was shortened by 0 bases and J by 4 bases, with 10 bases between the two germline ends. The germline V gene encodes CDR1 MGHRA and CDR2 YSYEKL. CDR3 coding DNA: TGCGCCAGCAGCCAAGATTGGATTGTGTACAATGAGCAGTTCTTC. Translated, it gives CASSQDWIVYNEQFF.

The chain couples TRBV2 to TRBJ1-2, with D maybe TRBD1 (6 bases). V was pared by 0 bases and J by 5 bases, with 16 bases between. The CDR3 totals 16 residues. CDR1 and CDR2 from the germline V gene are SNHLY and FYNNEI. The CDR3 region is CASSEAPRTEKYGYTF. CDR3 nucleotides: TGTGCCAGCAGTGAAGCTCCACGGACAGAGAAATATGGCTACACCTTC.

The gene calls are TRBV7-2 and TRBJ1-1; D not resolved. The CDR3 contains 13 residues. The germline V and J ends were trimmed by 2 bases and 7 bases, with 11 bases remaining between them. Per the germline V gene, CDR1 is SGHTA and CDR2 is FQGNSA. The CDR3 loop reads CASSLRQTLEAFF. CDR3 DNA sequence: TGTGCCAGCAGCTTACGACAAACCCTTGAAGCTTTCTTT. Full variable domain (remainder filled in from reference TRBV7-2 and TRBJ1-1): GAGVSQSPSNKVTEKGKDVELRCDPISGHTALYWYRQSLGQGLEFLIYFQGNSAPDKSGLPSDRFSAERTGGSVSTLTIQRTQQEDSAVYLCASSLRQTLEAFFGQGTRLTVV.

This chain links TRBV6-5 with TRBJ2-7; 10 bases match TRBD1. CDR1 and CDR2 (germline): MNHEY, SVGAGI. V gave up 6 bases and J gave up 5 bases; unmatched junction bases: 7. The CDR3 runs 14 residues. The CDR3 is CASRPGQGLNEQYF. The CDR3 nucleotides are TGTGCCAGCAGACCGGGACAGGGGCTTAACGAGCAGTACTTC.

The V and J genes are TRBV4-1 and TRBJ1-2; no reliable D call. Germline V gene sequence: CDR1 MGHRA, CDR2 YSYEKL. V lost 0 bases to trimming and J lost 8 bases, with 13 bases between them. This CDR3 spans 14 amino acids. In nucleotides, the CDR3 is TGCGCCAGCAGCCAAGAGCCCGGGAGCCGGGGCTACACCTTC. Protein: CASSQEPGSRGYTF.

This chain connects TRBV7-9 to TRBJ2-3; D remains unclear. CDR1 is SEHNR and CDR2 is FQNEAQ in the germline V gene (reference sequence). The CDR3 spans 14 residues. V lost 1 base, J lost 4 bases, and 9 bases lay in between. The CDR3 loop is CASSLGQVPDTQYF. The CDR3 DNA is TGTGCCAGCAGCTTAGGGCAGGTACCAGATACGCAGTATTTT. Looking up the rest from reference TRBV7-9 and TRBJ2-3 gives the full variable domain: DTGVSQNPRHKITKRGQNVTFRCDPISEHNRLYWYRQTLGQGPEFLTYFQNEAQLEKSRLLSDRFSAERPKGSFSTLEIQRTEQGDSAMYLCASSLGQVPDTQYFGPGTRLTVL.

The chain recombines TRBV2 with TRBJ2-1; no clear D gene. The CDR3 is 13 amino acids. V was pared by 10 bases and J by 0 bases, with 10 bases between. Germline V gives CDR1 SNHLY, CDR2 FYNNEI. The CDR3 reads CATKGASYNEQFF. The CDR3 nucleotides are TGTGCCACCAAAGGCGCCTCCTACAATGAGCAGTTCTTC.

The V and J genes are TRBV20-1 and TRBJ1-1, with a weak D call TRBD1 (6 bases). Germline CDR1 is DFQATT and CDR2 is SNEGSKA (reference sequence). The CDR3 runs to 11 residues. Trimming cost V 6 bases and J 7 bases, with 12 bases left between them. The CDR3 is CSAVQGGEAFF. The CDR3 nucleotides read TGCAGTGCGGTACAGGGTGGTGAAGCTTTCTTT.

This sequence joins TRBV18 and TRBJ1-4, with D hard to call. CDR1 and CDR2 from the germline V gene are KGHSH and LQKENI. The V end lost 4 bases, the J end lost 7 bases, and 16 bases lay between the germline ends. The CDR3 runs 15 residues. CDR3 coding DNA: TGTGCCAGCTCACTGAACGGCCAAGAGGGTGAAAAACTGTTTTTT. Its translation is CASSLNGQEGEKLFF.

This clone has a single count. This chain links TRBV7-9 with TRBJ2-1; possible D gene TRBD2, 7 bases. Germline loops: CDR1 SEHNR, CDR2 FQNEAQ (reference sequence). This CDR3 region has 13 residues. Between the trimmed V and J ends, which lost 2 bases and 14 bases, there was a span of 16 bases. The CDR3 DNA reads TGTGCCAGCAGCTTATCCGACGGGGGGCAGGAGTTCTTC. Amino acids: CASSLSDGGQEFF.

The rearrangement joins TRBV10-3 to TRBJ1-1; 9 nucleotides match TRBD1. The CDR3 consists of 16 residues. CDR1 and CDR2 (germline): ENHRY, SYGVKD. J was trimmed by 5 bases and V by 0 bases; bases with no gene match: 7. CDR3 sequence (DNA): TGTGCCATCAGTGAGTCCATCATCGGACAGGGGACTGAAGCTTTCTTT. Protein product: CAISESIIGQGTEAFF.

The chain joins TRBV19 to TRBJ1-1; the D gene is possibly TRBD1 (6 bases). This CDR3 region has 14 residues. V gave up 4 bases and J gave up 1 base, with 10 bases separating them. Looked up from germline, CDR1 is LNHDA and CDR2 is SQIVND (reference sequence). Here the CDR3 reads CASSTDSANTEAFF. For the CDR3, the DNA is TGTGCCAGTAGTACGGACAGCGCGAACACTGAAGCTTTCTTT.

V and J are TRBV7-9 and TRBJ1-2, with D tentatively TRBD1 (6 bases). The CDR3 is 17 residues long. Germline-derived CDR1 and CDR2 are SEHNR and FQNEAQ (reference sequence). V lost 3 bases and J 8 bases, leaving 25 bases between the germline ends. The CDR3 DNA is TGTGCCAGCAGCTTCCCCCCCGGGAAGGGGGAATTGGACGGCTACACCTTC. It yields the protein CASSFPPGKGELDGYTF.

The chain's CDR3 is CATSRELAQSTDTQYF. The CDR3 bases are TGTGCCACCAGCAGAGAACTAGCCCAAAGCACAGATACGCAGTATTTT. V gene TRBV15 combines with J gene TRBJ2-3; perhaps TRBD2 as D (6 bases). V lost 0 bases, J lost 0 bases, and 10 bases lay in between. This CDR3 region has 16 residues. In germline, CDR1 is LNHNV, CDR2 YYDKDF (reference sequence).

The chain employs TRBV7-2 and TRBJ1-2; D not certain. There are 14 residues in the CDR3. Deletions cut 2 bases from V and 4 bases from J, with 11 bases between. Germline loops: CDR1 SGHTA, CDR2 FQGNSA. CDR3 sequence reads: CASSLKRDSYGYTF. The CDR3 DNA reads as TGTGCCAGCAGCTTAAAGAGGGATAGCTATGGCTACACCTTC.

The chain employs TRBV6-1 and TRBJ2-7; possible D gene TRBD1, 6 bases. Germline V gives CDR1 MNHNS, CDR2 SASEGT. The ends were cut back, 2 bases at V and 5 bases at J, with 10 bases in the middle. The CDR3 loop spans 13 amino acids. CDR3 sequence reads: CASSEMRDNEQYF. The CDR3 DNA reads TGTGCCAGCAGTGAAATGAGGGACAACGAGCAGTACTTC.

This clone was observed a few times. The chain combines TRBV6-6 with TRBJ1-2; D is ambiguous. The germline V and J ends were trimmed by 2 bases and 6 bases, with 10 bases remaining between them. This CDR3 comprises 13 residues. Germline lookup yields CDR1 MNHNY and CDR2 SVGAGI (reference sequence). The DNA for the CDR3 is TGTGCCAGCAGTTACCCACACTTGGATGGCTACACCTTC. The encoded protein is CASSYPHLDGYTF.

The V gene is TRBV4-1, the J gene TRBJ2-7; D is perhaps TRBD2 (6 bases). The CDR3 extends over 12 amino acids. Trimming removed 2 bases at V and 7 bases at J, with 9 bases between. Germline values: CDR1 MGHRA, CDR2 YSYEKL. CDR3 region: CASSQPGGEQYF. CDR3 coding DNA: TGCGCCAGCAGCCAACCTGGGGGGGAGCAGTACTTC.

The gene calls are TRBV13 and TRBJ2-1; TRBD2 matches at 7 bases. From germline, CDR1 is PRHDT and CDR2 FYEKMQ (reference sequence). V lost 4 bases to trimming and J lost 4 bases; unmatched junction nucleotides: 13. The CDR3 runs 17 residues. The chain's CDR3 is CASSSANGLVSYNEQFF. In DNA form, the CDR3 reads TGTGCCAGCAGCTCGGCGAATGGACTAGTATCGTACAATGAGCAGTTCTTC.

V and J are TRBV19 and TRBJ1-2; possibly TRBD1 for D (5 bases). Germline assignment: CDR1 LNHDA and CDR2 SQIVND (reference sequence). V lost 7 bases and J 1 base, leaving 19 bases between the germline ends. The CDR3 runs to 16 residues. The CDR3 protein is CASTPWGVVGNYGYTF. The CDR3 DNA reads TGTGCCAGTACCCCGTGGGGGGTAGTTGGTAACTATGGCTACACCTTC. The full variable domain, rest sourced from reference TRBV19 and TRBJ1-2, is DGGITQSPKYLFRKEGQNVTLSCEQNLNHDAMYWYRQDPGQGLRLIYYSQIVNDFQKGDIAEGYSVSREKKESFPLTVTSAQKNPTAFYLCASTPWGVVGNYGYTFGSGTRLTVV.

The rearrangement joins TRBV6-1 to TRBJ2-5; 7 bases match TRBD1. The CDR3 spans 13 residues. V shed 5 bases, J shed 7 bases, and the junction held 7 bases outside the gene matches. Germline CDR1 and CDR2: MNHNS and SASEGT. Here the CDR3 reads CASSNRQGLTQYF. The CDR3 coding sequence is TGTGCCAGCAGTAACAGACAGGGTTTGACCCAGTACTTC.

The rearrangement links TRBV7-8 to TRBJ2-7, with D perhaps given as TRBD1 or TRBD2 (5 bases each). The CDR3 loop spans 12 amino acids. Germline assignment: CDR1 SGHVS and CDR2 FQNEAQ. Trimming pared 8 bases from V and 2 bases from J, leaving 10 bases between. The CDR3 bases are TGTGCCAGCGGGGACGGCACCTACGAGCAGTACTTC. Its protein product is CASGDGTYEQYF.

The J gene is TRBJ2-2, the V gene TRBV6-6, with D perhaps TRBD2 (5 bases). CDR3 length: 16 amino acids. CDR1 is MNHNY and CDR2 is SVGAGI in the germline V gene (reference sequence). V shed 0 bases and J shed 2 bases, with 10 bases lying between them. Written as DNA, the CDR3 is TGTGCCAGCAGTTACTCGATGGACTCAAACACCGGGGAGCTGTTTTTT. Translating it yields CASSYSMDSNTGELFF.

V usage is TRBV29-1 and J usage is TRBJ1-2; D not certain. Looked up from germline, CDR1 is SQVTM and CDR2 is ANQGSEA. The V gene lost 2 bases and the J gene lost 1 base, with 11 bases spanning the gap. The CDR3 totals 14 residues. CDR3 sequence reads: CSVERQNFNYGYTF. CDR3 DNA sequence: TGCAGCGTTGAACGGCAGAATTTTAACTATGGCTACACCTTC.